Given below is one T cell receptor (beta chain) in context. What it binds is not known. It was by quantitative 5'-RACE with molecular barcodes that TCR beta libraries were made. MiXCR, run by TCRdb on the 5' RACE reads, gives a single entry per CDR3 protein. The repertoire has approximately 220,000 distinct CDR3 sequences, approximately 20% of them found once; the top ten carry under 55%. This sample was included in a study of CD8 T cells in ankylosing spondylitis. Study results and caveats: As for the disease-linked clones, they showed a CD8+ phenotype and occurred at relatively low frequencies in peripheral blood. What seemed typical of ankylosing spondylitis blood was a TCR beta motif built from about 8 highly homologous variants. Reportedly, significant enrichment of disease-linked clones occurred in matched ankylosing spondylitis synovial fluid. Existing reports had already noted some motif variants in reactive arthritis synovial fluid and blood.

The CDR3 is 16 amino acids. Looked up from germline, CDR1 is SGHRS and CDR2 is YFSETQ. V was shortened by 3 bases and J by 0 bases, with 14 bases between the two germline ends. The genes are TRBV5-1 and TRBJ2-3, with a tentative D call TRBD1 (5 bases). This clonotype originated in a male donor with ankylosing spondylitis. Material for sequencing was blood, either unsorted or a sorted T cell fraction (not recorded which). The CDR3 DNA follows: TGCGCCAGCAGCTCCCAGGGTCAGGGCAGCACAGATACGCAGTATTTT. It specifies CASSSQGQGSTDTQYF.